This passage covers 13 T cell receptor beta chains from one sample sequenced in a study of T cells in localized non-small cell lung cancer. Method: immunoSEQ multiplex PCR; TCRdb's copy keeps in-frame clones and lacks some. The table includes about 20,000 clones, 83% detected once. The sequenced sample was peripheral blood, obtained before any cancer treatment. These receptors originate from a man between 40 and 69 years old with stage I lung adenocarcinoma.

CDR3 loop: CASSLATDTQYF. CDR3 DNA: TGCGCCAGCAGCTTGGCCACAGATACGCAGTATTTT. J is TRBJ2-3 and V is TRBV5-1; D gene ambiguous. V was shortened by 0 bases and J by 2 bases, with 1 base between the two germline ends. Germline V gene lookup returns CDR1 SGHRS and CDR2 YFSETQ. The CDR3 is made up of 12 amino acids.

The V and J genes are TRBV4-2 and TRBJ2-3, with D perhaps TRBD1 or TRBD2 (5 bases each). Trimming removed 4 bases at V and 2 bases at J, with 13 bases between. This CDR3 is 15 amino acids long. The germline gives CDR1 LGHNA, CDR2 YNFKEQ. The CDR3, as DNA: TGTGCCAGCAGCCGCCCGGGACCCTTCACAGATACGCAGTATTTT. Protein sequence: CASSRPGPFTDTQYF.

This clone was seen just once. V gene TRBV5-6 combines with J gene TRBJ1-2; 7 nucleotides agree with TRBD1. The CDR3 loop spans 13 amino acids. With 5 bases clipped from V and 6 bases from J, the junction kept 7 bases outside the gene matches. CDR1 and CDR2 from the germline V gene are SGHDT and YYEEEE. CDR3 sequence reads: CASSQTGLNGYTF. The CDR3, as DNA: TGTGCCAGCAGTCAGACAGGGCTCAATGGCTACACCTTC.

The chain is built from TRBV4-3 and TRBJ2-3; D is undetermined. Trimming cost V 0 bases and J 0 bases, with 4 bases left between them. Germline CDR1 and CDR2: LGHNA and YSLEER. CDR3 size: 14 residues. Here the CDR3 reads CASSQDRSTDTQYF. The CDR3 DNA sequence: TGCGCCAGCAGCCAAGATCGGAGCACAGATACGCAGTATTTT.

This clone was seen once. DNA of the CDR3: TGTGCCAGCAGCGTAGACAGTAACACTGAAGCTTTCTTT. Translating it yields CASSVDSNTEAFF. V and J are TRBV9 and TRBJ1-1, with no clear D. V gave up 0 bases and J gave up 2 bases, with 5 bases separating them. Germline CDR1 is SGDLS and CDR2 is YYNGEE. The CDR3 consists of 13 residues.

This chain joins TRBV10-3 and TRBJ2-7; D is possibly TRBD2 (6 bases). CDR3 length: 12 amino acids. Trimming removed 5 bases at V and 6 bases at J, with 11 bases between. Germline CDR1 reads ENHRY; CDR2 reads SYGVKD. This chain's CDR3 is CAISTLGGEQYF. In DNA form, the CDR3 reads TGTGCCATCAGTACCCTGGGAGGCGAGCAGTACTTC.

The chain carries TRBV11-2 and TRBJ2-1, with TRBD2 matching over 16 bases. The germline gives CDR1 SGHAT, CDR2 FQNNGV. The CDR3 consists of 17 residues. Trimming at V came to 5 bases and at J to 9 bases, leaving 10 bases not matched to a gene. The CDR3 DNA reads TGTGCCAGCAGCCCCCAAGGGACTAGCGGGGGGGTAGGTGAGCAGTTCTTC. As protein: CASSPQGTSGGVGEQFF.

J is TRBJ2-6 and V is TRBV19; 9 nucleotides line up with TRBD1. Trimming took 5 bases from V and 3 from J; bases not matched to a gene: 11. Germline V gives CDR1 LNHDA, CDR2 SQIVND (reference sequence). CDR3 length equals 18 residues. The CDR3 protein is CASSVSGTGFIGANVLTF. DNA for the CDR3: TGTGCCAGTAGTGTCTCCGGGACAGGGTTTATTGGGGCCAACGTCCTGACTTTC.

The V call is TRBV6-6, the J call TRBJ2-1, with D hard to call. CDR1 is MNHNY and CDR2 is SVGAGI in the germline V gene (reference sequence). Trimming pared 2 bases from V and 10 bases from J, leaving 6 bases between. This CDR3 has 11 amino acids. CDR3 sequence: CASSYGPEQFF. The CDR3 nucleotides are TGTGCCAGCAGTTACGGGCCCGAGCAGTTCTTC.

Note on this clone: The junction shows a germline mismatch at one end, possibly a read error. The genes are TRBV2 and TRBJ2-7; D remains unclear. Germline V gene sequence: CDR1 SNHLY, CDR2 FYNNEI. The CDR3 sequence is 11 residues long. CDR3 sequence reads: CASSGFPITLF. DNA for the CDR3: TGTGCCAGCAGTGGATTCCCCATCACCCTCTTC. The variable domain in full, completed from reference TRBV2 and TRBJ2-7, reads EPEVTQTPSHQVTQMGQEVILRCVPISNHLYFYWYRQILGQKVEFLVSFYNNEISEKSEIFDDQFSVERPDGSNFTLKIRSTKLEDSAMYFCASSGFPITLFGPGTRLTVT.

CDR3 bases: TGTGCCAGCAGCCGGCTGCCGGGACTAGCGGGAGGGCGGAATGAGCAGTTCTTC. It encodes CASSRLPGLAGGRNEQFF. The chain carries TRBV11-2 and TRBJ2-1; 16 bases agree with TRBD2. Trimming cost V 5 bases and J 7 bases; bases outside gene matches: 11. Germline V lookup: CDR1 SGHAT, CDR2 FQNNGV. This CDR3 is built from 18 residues.

In this sample, this clone turned up a few times. The chain is built from TRBV19 and TRBJ2-5, with D unclear. Germline CDR1 and CDR2: LNHDA and SQIVND (reference sequence). The CDR3 extends over 14 amino acids. V gave up 8 bases and J gave up 4 bases, with 17 bases separating them. As DNA, the CDR3 is TGTGCCAGTCGTAATCCGGCAGACGGAGAGACCCAGTACTTC. Translation: CASRNPADGETQYF.

The chain is built from TRBV27 and TRBJ1-2, with unresolved D. Germline CDR1 is MNHEY and CDR2 is SMNVEV (reference sequence). Trimming removed 10 bases at V and 2 bases at J, with 14 bases between. This CDR3 region has 13 residues. CDR3 sequence (DNA): TGTGCCACCCAAGGAGGAGGGAACTATGGCTACACCTTC. This encodes CATQGGGNYGYTF.